The clone carrying this T cell receptor (beta chain) was seen at least ten times. What it binds is unknown. The sample originates from a study of Graves' ophthalmopathy and Graves' hyperthyroidism. Study outcomes and limitations: Blood samples also showed most expanded thyroid clonotypes exceeding 0.001 frequency.

RNA served as the template for amplifying TCR beta CDR3 regions. Second-round multiplex PCR came after a first-round RT-PCR that employed HTBI primers. TCRdb passed the multiplex PCR reads through MiXCR, listing each CDR3 protein once. The sample carries fewer than 650,000 distinct CDR3 sequences, roughly 20% recorded once. The germline V gene has CDR1 SNHLY and CDR2 FYNNEI. The CDR3 sequence is 15 residues long. Trimming took 5 bases from V and 7 from J; bases not matched to a gene: 6. The specimen was peripheral blood. The chain uses TRBV2 and TRBJ2-2; 11 nucleotides line up with TRBD1. This TCR was sampled from a woman between 18 and 30 years old with stable Graves' hyperthyroidism. Some clones in this sample may be carry-over from other donors' samples. The DNA for the CDR3 is TGTGCCAGCAGTCCGAGGACAGGGGGCTTCGGGGAGCTGTTTTTT. This encodes CASSPRTGGFGELFF.